This entry lists 28 T cell receptor beta chains sequenced from one sample in a study of blood T cells in healthy people across ages (dated by TCRdb to the mid-2010s). Receptors were amplified or captured by 5' RACE. The reads were generated on an Illumina HiSeq 2500. A second PCR of 7 to 11 cycles was performed with a sample-barcoded 5' primer and a J-beta primer mix. The public reads were reanalyzed by TCRdb: fastp trimming at Q25, MiXCR alignment, in-frame beta chains only. Identical CDR3 protein sequences are pooled into one entry, listed with their most common genes and DNA. In all, the sample holds about 1 million distinct CDR3 sequences, and over 35% of those were seen once. 18% of the sample is taken by the ten largest. The sample consisted of blood. Every receptor here comes from a woman aged 60 to 75 in good health.

This clonotype has more than one count but fewer than ten. One end of the junction does not line up with germline, which may come from a read error. This chain joins TRBV4-1 and TRBJ2-1, with 11 bases lining up with TRBD2. Per germline, CDR1 MGHRA and CDR2 YSYEKL. The CDR3 contains 16 residues. The CDR3 nucleotides are TGCGCCAGCAGACAAGAAGCAGGACTAGCGGGTCTTAGGCAGTTCTTC. Translation: CASRQEAGLAGLRQFF.

V is TRBV5-1 and J is TRBJ2-1; D remains ambiguous. The end of the DNA aligns better with TRBJ2-7, so the J call may be wrong. Germline V gives CDR1 SGHRS, CDR2 YFSETQ. The CDR3 sequence is 13 residues long. CDR3 region: CASSLISNNEQYF. Here the CDR3 DNA reads TGCGCCAGCAGCTTGATCTCCAACAATGAGCAGTACTTC.

This clonotype came up once. The chain carries TRBV2 and TRBJ2-1; D call uncertain. Trimming removed 2 bases at V and 6 bases at J, with 11 bases between. The CDR3 runs 14 residues. Germline assignment: CDR1 SNHLY and CDR2 FYNNEI. CDR3 loop: CASSEKAGPNEQFF. The CDR3, as DNA: TGTGCCAGCAGTGAAAAGGCCGGACCCAATGAGCAGTTCTTC.

The table lists this clonotype with a few counts. The chain uses TRBV12-3 or TRBV12-4 and TRBJ1-2; TRBD1 matches 7 bases. The CDR3 loop spans 13 amino acids. The V gene end was trimmed by 6 bases and the J gene end by 6 bases; junction bases not matched to a gene: 7. CDR3: CASRRDRVNGYTF. CDR3 coding DNA: TGTGCCAGCAGGAGAGACAGGGTCAATGGCTACACCTTC.

The gene calls are TRBV3-1 and TRBJ2-7, with D possibly called TRBD1 or TRBD2 (5 bases each). The tail of the sequence fits TRBJ2-5 better, so the J call may be wrong. Germline CDR1 is LGHDT and CDR2 is YNNKEL (reference sequence). The CDR3 totals 15 residues. Written as DNA, the CDR3 is TGTGCCAGCAGCCAAGGAGGGGTTGGCCGAGGGACCCAGTACTTC. Protein: CASSQGGVGRGTQYF.

This rearrangement joins TRBV20-1 to TRBJ2-1; maybe TRBD2 (6 bases). CDR1 and CDR2 (germline): DFQATT, SNEGSKA (reference sequence). This CDR3 contains 12 residues. Trimming removed 5 bases at V and 9 bases at J, with 14 bases between. CDR3 region: CSAVKGTFEQFF. The CDR3 DNA follows: TGCAGTGCTGTAAAGGGGACTTTTGAGCAGTTCTTC.

The chain links TRBV5-1 to TRBJ2-7, with 8 bases matching TRBD2. The CDR3 is 14 amino acids. J gave up 5 bases and V 2 bases, and 6 bases lay outside the gene matches. Germline assignment: CDR1 SGHRS and CDR2 YFSETQ. The CDR3 DNA follows: TGCGCCAGCAGCTTCACTAGCGGTATGGACGAGCAGTACTTC. Protein: CASSFTSGMDEQYF. The whole variable domain, remainder taken from reference TRBV5-1 and TRBJ2-7, is KAGVTQTPRYLIKTRGQQVTLSCSPISGHRSVSWYQQTPGQGLQFLFEYFSETQRNKGNFPGRFSGRQFSNSRSEMNVSTLELGDSALYLCASSFTSGMDEQYFGPGTRLTVT.

This clonotype was counted only a few times. The genes are TRBV29-1 and TRBJ2-7, with TRBD1 matching over 9 bases. CDR3 length: 11 residues. Trimming at V came to 6 bases and at J to 6 bases, leaving 3 bases not matched to a gene. Germline V gene lookup returns CDR1 SQVTM and CDR2 ANQGSEA. This CDR3 reads CSVPDRGEQYF. Written as DNA, the CDR3 is TGCAGCGTCCCGGACAGGGGCGAGCAGTACTTC.

For this clonotype: A junction end diverges from the germline sequence, so it may reflect a read error. V is TRBV3-1 and J is TRBJ2-5; TRBD2 might be the D (5 bases). The CDR3 covers 16 residues. Germline CDR1 is LGHDT and CDR2 is YNNKEL (reference sequence). This CDR3 reads CACSQGTGSPIIEQYF. The CDR3 nucleotides read TGTGCCTGCAGCCAAGGTACGGGATCCCCCATTATTGAGCAGTACTTC.

The rearrangement links TRBV7-9 to TRBJ2-1; a possible D gene is TRBD2 (5 bases). The better agreement between TRBJ2-7 and the DNA end casts doubt on the J call. The CDR3 consists of 16 residues. CDR1 and CDR2 from the germline V gene are SEHNR and FQNEAQ (reference sequence). The CDR3 reads CASSTPRAGTYNEQYF. Here the CDR3 DNA reads TGTGCCAGCAGCACACCGAGGGCGGGTACCTACAATGAGCAGTACTTC.

V and J are TRBV12-3 or TRBV12-4 and TRBJ1-1, with 7 bases lining up with TRBD1. This CDR3 spans 11 amino acids. V shed 3 bases and J 11 bases; nucleotides not matched to a gene: 3. This CDR3 is CASSFSRGAFF. The CDR3 bases are TGTGCCAGCAGTTTTTCCAGGGGGGCTTTCTTT.

The V and J genes are TRBV27 and TRBJ1-1; TRBD1 might be the D (5 bases). With 3 bases removed from V and 5 bases from J, the gap between germline ends came to 13 bases. The CDR3 length is 14 residues. Germline V lookup: CDR1 MNHEY, CDR2 SMNVEV (reference sequence). DNA for the CDR3: TGTGCCAGCAGTTTCGGGGGTGGAAGAACTGAAGCTTTCTTT. This sequence encodes CASSFGGGRTEAFF.

The chain employs TRBV20-1 and TRBJ2-3; weak D call: TRBD1 (5 bases). Germline lookup yields CDR1 DFQATT and CDR2 SNEGSKA (reference sequence). The CDR3 extends over 14 amino acids. V lost 1 base, J lost 0 bases, and 8 bases lay in between. CDR3 DNA sequence: TGCAGTGCTAGAGGGGGCACTAGCACAGATACGCAGTATTTT. Its translation is CSARGGTSTDTQYF.

In its sample, this clonotype was seen a few times. The chain uses TRBV12-3 or TRBV12-4 and TRBJ2-7; D remains ambiguous. This CDR3 is built from 12 residues. V dropped 4 bases and J dropped 4 bases, with 8 bases sitting between them. The chain's CDR3 is CASSSDVYEQYF. For the CDR3, the DNA is TGTGCCAGCAGTTCGGACGTGTACGAGCAGTACTTC.

The chain recombines TRBV6-2 or TRBV6-3 with TRBJ2-3; 11 bases align to TRBD2. Trimming took 6 bases from V and 0 from J; bases not matched to a gene: 8. Germline V CDR1 and CDR2: MNHEY, SVGEGT. The CDR3 contains 17 residues. The CDR3 loop is CASSPRTSGLSTDTQYF. As DNA, the CDR3 is TGTGCCAGCAGCCCTCGGACTAGCGGGCTTAGCACAGATACGCAGTATTTT.

This clonotype appeared many times. The J gene is TRBJ2-3, the V gene TRBV5-5; maybe TRBD1 (5 bases). V dropped 3 bases and J dropped 5 bases, with 13 bases sitting between them. This CDR3 spans 14 amino acids. Germline CDR1 is SGHKS and CDR2 is YYEKEE (reference sequence). Written as DNA, the CDR3 is TGTGCCAGCAGCTCAACAGGAATACTAGATACGCAGTATTTT. Encoded protein: CASSSTGILDTQYF. Full variable domain (outside the CDR3, taken from reference TRBV5-5 and TRBJ2-3): DAGVTQSPTHLIKTRGQQVTLRCSPISGHKSVSWYQQVLGQGPQFIFQYYEKEERGRGNFPDRFSARQFPNYSSELNVNALLLGDSALYLCASSSTGILDTQYFGPGTRLTVL.

V is TRBV24-1 and J is TRBJ1-5; D is perhaps TRBD1 (5 bases). V was shortened by 8 bases and J by 2 bases, with 18 bases between the two germline ends. The germline V gene has CDR1 KGHDR and CDR2 SFDVKD. The CDR3 is 16 amino acids. The DNA of the CDR3 is TGTGCCACCAACCCGGGCGGAGGGACGGGCAATCAGCCCCAGCATTTT. It specifies CATNPGGGTGNQPQHF.

The CDR3 is CASSDPGGRGGYTF. In DNA form, the CDR3 reads TGTGCCAGCAGTGACCCAGGCGGCAGGGGTGGCTACACCTTC. This chain links TRBV25-1 with TRBJ1-2; D may be TRBD1 (6 bases). The CDR3 covers 14 residues. V lost 3 bases and J lost 7, with 15 bases in between. Looked up from germline, CDR1 is MGHDK and CDR2 is SYGVNS.

This clonotype was recorded at least ten times. V usage is TRBV5-1 and J usage is TRBJ2-5, with D perhaps TRBD1 (6 bases). V was pared by 2 bases and J by 4 bases, with 18 bases between. CDR3 length: 16 amino acids. The germline V gene has CDR1 SGHRS and CDR2 YFSETQ. The DNA of the CDR3 is TGCGCCAGCAGCTTTCAACCGGGACACCTACGAGAGACCCAGTACTTC. Translated: CASSFQPGHLRETQYF.

The chain links TRBV6-2 or TRBV6-3 to TRBJ2-1, with a possible D match to TRBD2 (6 bases). The CDR3 covers 14 residues. Trimming shortened V by 9 bases and J by 3 bases, and 15 bases separated the two germline ends. CDR1 is MNHEY, CDR2 SVGEGT, per germline. CDR3 region: CASNSGDGYNEQFF. The CDR3 nucleotides read TGTGCCAGTAATAGCGGAGACGGCTACAATGAGCAGTTCTTC.

The rearrangement joins TRBV10-3 to TRBJ2-7; D is uncertain. The germline gives CDR1 ENHRY, CDR2 SYGVKD. The CDR3 covers 15 residues. V was clipped by 0 bases and J by 7 bases, with 16 bases between them. CDR3 nucleotides: TGTGCCATCAGTGAGTCGTCGATAGCCTACAATGAGCAGTACTTC. It translates to CAISESSIAYNEQYF.

The chain recombines TRBV6-2 or TRBV6-3 with TRBJ2-2; 8 bases are shared with TRBD1. The CDR3 is 14 amino acids. In germline, CDR1 is MNHEY, CDR2 SVGEGT. The V segment lost 5 bases and the J segment 6 bases; nucleotides outside the gene matches: 5. The CDR3 here is CASSAPRGPGELFF. CDR3 bases: TGTGCCAGCAGTGCCCCCAGGGGGCCCGGGGAGCTGTTTTTT.

This clonotype was observed a handful of times. The genes are TRBV3-1 and TRBJ2-3; possibly TRBD2 for D (5 bases). The CDR3 is made up of 15 amino acids. Trimming stripped 0 bases from V and 1 base from J, with 8 bases between. The V gene's germline CDR1 is LGHDT and CDR2 YNNKEL (reference sequence). This CDR3 is CASSQDWGGTDTQYF. The CDR3 DNA reads TGTGCCAGCAGCCAAGATTGGGGAGGCACAGATACGCAGTATTTT.

The chain carries TRBV10-1 and TRBJ1-4; no reliable D call. Between the trimmed V and J ends, which lost 9 bases and 0 bases, there was a span of 17 bases. This CDR3 comprises 16 residues. Germline CDR1 WNHNN, CDR2 SYGVQD (reference sequence). CDR3 sequence reads: CARQFFQFATNEKLFF. DNA of the CDR3: TGCGCCAGGCAGTTCTTCCAGTTTGCAACTAATGAAAAACTGTTTTTT.

The sample holds many counts of this clonotype. V gene TRBV10-3 combines with J gene TRBJ2-3; a possible D gene is TRBD2 (6 bases). This CDR3 contains 16 residues. Trimming took 3 bases from V and 1 from J, leaving 14 bases between them. Germline assignment: CDR1 ENHRY and CDR2 SYGVKD. CDR3 region: CAISDGRQTRTDTQYF. As DNA, the CDR3 is TGTGCCATCAGTGATGGGAGGCAAACACGCACAGATACGCAGTATTTT.

The V call is TRBV7-2, the J call TRBJ2-4; no firm D call. The CDR3 loop spans 12 amino acids. Germline values: CDR1 SGHTA, CDR2 FQGNSA. V lost 0 bases to trimming and J lost 9 bases, with 6 bases between them. The CDR3 spells CASSLAGSIQYF. As DNA, the CDR3 is TGTGCCAGCAGCTTAGCGGGCTCCATTCAGTACTTC.

In its sample, this clonotype was seen once. A read error may account for a junction end that differs from germline. The V call is TRBV7-8, the J call TRBJ1-5; the D is unclear. This CDR3 has 14 amino acids. The germline gives CDR1 SGHVS, CDR2 FQNEAQ. CDR3: CTSTTLYSNQPQHF. The CDR3 DNA follows: TGTACCAGCACGACACTCTATAGCAATCAGCCCCAGCATTTT.

This clonotype was seen a handful of times. V gene TRBV29-1 combines with J gene TRBJ2-7; D ambiguous. V lost 6 bases, J lost 4 bases, and 16 bases lay in between. The CDR3 extends over 13 amino acids. Germline CDR1 is SQVTM and CDR2 is ANQGSEA. The CDR3: CSVLHLNPYEQYF. The CDR3 nucleotides read TGCAGCGTCCTGCACTTAAACCCGTACGAGCAGTACTTC.